The clone carrying this TCR beta chain turned up a few times. This entry belongs to a study of blood T cell repertoires in COVID-19. About the research overall: Samples came from the United States, Italy and Spain, spanning acute and convalescent COVID-19. Sources were T cells, B-cell-depleted T cells, or PBMCs; the material itself was cDNA or gDNA.

Per the study methods: Estimation of nucleated cell counts was performed using reference gene primer amplification. TCRdb's copy holds only in-frame clones and misses some; the assay was immunoSEQ multiplex PCR. The DNA was the basis for D and trimming; V, J and clone size are from that table. The data contain more than 300,000 clones, 70% to 90% of them singletons. Germline CDR1 reads MGHRA; CDR2 reads YSYEKL. The CDR3 is 15 amino acids. V lost 1 base to trimming and J lost 3 bases; unmatched junction nucleotides: 0. Sequencing was performed on peripheral blood. The TCR originated in a woman aged 25-40 years with COVID-19, enrolled during active disease. The chain has TRBV4-1 and TRBJ2-1; TRBD2 matches 10 bases. The CDR3 bases are TGCGCCAGCAGCCAAGGGACTAGCGGCTACAATGAGCAGTTCTTC. Protein: CASSQGTSGYNEQFF.